Described below is a single T cell receptor beta chain sequence and its context. What it recognizes is unknown. TCRdb independently ran MiXCR on the 5' RACE reads; one entry per CDR3 protein. The sample contains approximately 300,000 distinct CDR3 sequences, about 10% of which appear only once. The sample originates from a study of T cells after yellow fever vaccination. General observations from the study: Abundant clonotypes from the bulk population could have been carried over as contaminants into FACS-sorted repertoires. Primary-vaccination clones mostly resurfaced post-booster (96% CD4, about 87% CD8).

The V gene lost 1 base and the J gene lost 9 bases, with 7 bases spanning the gap. CDR1 and CDR2 from the germline V gene are SGHDN and FVKESK. The CDR3 is made up of 12 amino acids. The specimen comprised CD4+ T cells sorted from PBMCs, sampled 45 days after the yellow fever booster vaccination. V is TRBV14 and J is TRBJ1-5; D ambiguous. This TCR came from a man between 18 and 29 years old who received the YFV17D yellow fever vaccine. The chain's CDR3 is CASSQAGGPQHF. In nucleotides, the CDR3 is TGTGCCAGCAGCCAAGCTGGAGGGCCCCAGCATTTT.